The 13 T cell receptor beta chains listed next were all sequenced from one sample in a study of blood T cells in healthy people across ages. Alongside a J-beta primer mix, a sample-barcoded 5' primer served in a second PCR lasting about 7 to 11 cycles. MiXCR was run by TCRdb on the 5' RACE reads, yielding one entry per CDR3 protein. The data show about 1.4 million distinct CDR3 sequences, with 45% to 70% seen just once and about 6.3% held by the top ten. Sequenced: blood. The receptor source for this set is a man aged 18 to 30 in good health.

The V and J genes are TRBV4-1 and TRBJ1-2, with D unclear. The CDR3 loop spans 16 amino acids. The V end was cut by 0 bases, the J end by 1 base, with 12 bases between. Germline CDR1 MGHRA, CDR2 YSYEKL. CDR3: CASSQDPMGSNYGYTF. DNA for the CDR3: TGCGCCAGCAGCCAAGATCCGATGGGGAGTAACTATGGCTACACCTTC.

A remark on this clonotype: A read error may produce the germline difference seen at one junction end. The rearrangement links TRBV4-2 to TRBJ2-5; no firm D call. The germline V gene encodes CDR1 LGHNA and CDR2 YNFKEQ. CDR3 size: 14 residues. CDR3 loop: CASSQEGYQETRYF. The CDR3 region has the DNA TGTGCCAGCAGCCAAGAAGGGTACCAAGAGACCCGGTACTTC.

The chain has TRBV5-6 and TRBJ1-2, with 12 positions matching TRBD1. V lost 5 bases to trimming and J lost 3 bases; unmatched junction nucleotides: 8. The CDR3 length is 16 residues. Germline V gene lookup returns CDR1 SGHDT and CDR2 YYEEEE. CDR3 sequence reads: CASRHQGQGAYYGYTF. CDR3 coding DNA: TGTGCCAGCAGGCATCAGGGACAGGGGGCCTACTATGGCTACACCTTC.

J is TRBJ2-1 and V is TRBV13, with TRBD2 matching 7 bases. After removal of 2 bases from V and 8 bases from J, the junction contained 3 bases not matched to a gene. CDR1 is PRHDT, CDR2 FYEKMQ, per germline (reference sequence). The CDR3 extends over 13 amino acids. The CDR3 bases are TGTGCCAGCAGCTTATACCGGGGGGATGAGCAGTTCTTC. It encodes CASSLYRGDEQFF.

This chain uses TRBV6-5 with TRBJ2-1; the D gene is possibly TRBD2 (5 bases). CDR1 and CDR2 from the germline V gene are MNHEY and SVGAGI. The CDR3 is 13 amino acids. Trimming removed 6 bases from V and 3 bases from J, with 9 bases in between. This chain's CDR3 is CASRLDHYNEQFF. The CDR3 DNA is TGTGCCAGCAGACTAGACCACTACAATGAGCAGTTCTTC.

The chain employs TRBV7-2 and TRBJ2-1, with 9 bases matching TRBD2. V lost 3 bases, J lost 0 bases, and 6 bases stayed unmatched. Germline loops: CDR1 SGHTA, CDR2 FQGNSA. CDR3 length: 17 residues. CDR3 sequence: CASSLISGGYSYNEQFF. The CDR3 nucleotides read TGTGCCAGCAGCTTGATTAGCGGGGGTTACTCCTACAATGAGCAGTTCTTC.

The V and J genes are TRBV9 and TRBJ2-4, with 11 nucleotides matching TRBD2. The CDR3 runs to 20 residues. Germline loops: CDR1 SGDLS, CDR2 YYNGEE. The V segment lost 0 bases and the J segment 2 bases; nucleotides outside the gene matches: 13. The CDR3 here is CASSVATFSGGARTKNIQYF. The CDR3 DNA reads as TGTGCCAGCAGCGTAGCTACGTTTAGCGGGGGGGCCCGTACCAAAAACATTCAGTACTTC.

The CDR3 is CASSQDRTGVGYTF. Written as DNA, the CDR3 is TGCGCCAGCAGCCAAGATAGGACAGGGGTTGGCTACACCTTC. The gene calls are TRBV4-3 and TRBJ1-2, with 9 bases fitting TRBD1. In germline, CDR1 is LGHNA, CDR2 YSLEER. V lost 0 bases and J lost 7; bases outside the gene matches: 3. CDR3 length: 14 amino acids.

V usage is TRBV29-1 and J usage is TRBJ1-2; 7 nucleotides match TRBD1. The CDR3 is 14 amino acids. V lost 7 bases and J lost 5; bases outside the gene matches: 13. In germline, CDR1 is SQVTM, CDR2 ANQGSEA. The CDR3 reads CSAVPGQSIYGYTF. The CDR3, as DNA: TGCAGCGCAGTTCCGGGACAGAGCATATATGGCTACACCTTC.

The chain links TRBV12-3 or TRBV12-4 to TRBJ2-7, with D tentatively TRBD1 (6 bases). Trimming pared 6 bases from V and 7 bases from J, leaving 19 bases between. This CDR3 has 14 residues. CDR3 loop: CASRPDSPGHEQYF. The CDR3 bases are TGTGCCAGCAGGCCGGACAGCCCTGGGCATGAGCAGTACTTC.

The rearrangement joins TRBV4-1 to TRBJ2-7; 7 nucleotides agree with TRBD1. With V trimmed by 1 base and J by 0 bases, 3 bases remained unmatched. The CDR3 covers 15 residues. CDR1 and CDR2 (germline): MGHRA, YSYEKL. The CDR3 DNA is TGCGCCAGCAGCCAAGGGTCAGGGGGCTCCTACGAGCAGTACTTC. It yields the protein CASSQGSGGSYEQYF.

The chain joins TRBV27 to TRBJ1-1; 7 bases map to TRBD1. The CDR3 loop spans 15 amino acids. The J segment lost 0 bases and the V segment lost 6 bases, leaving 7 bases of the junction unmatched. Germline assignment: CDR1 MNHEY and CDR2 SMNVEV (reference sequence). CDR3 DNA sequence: TGTGCCAGCAGCATTCGGACAGGTGTGAACACTGAAGCTTTCTTT. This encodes CASSIRTGVNTEAFF.

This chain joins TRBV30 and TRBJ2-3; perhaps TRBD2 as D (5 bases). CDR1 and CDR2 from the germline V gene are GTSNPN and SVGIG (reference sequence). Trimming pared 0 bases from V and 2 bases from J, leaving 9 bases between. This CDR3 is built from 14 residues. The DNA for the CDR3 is TGTGCCTGGAGTGTACACGGGATCACAGATACGCAGTATTTT. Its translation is CAWSVHGITDTQYF.